This T cell receptor beta chain emerged from a study of radiotherapy plus CTLA-4 blockade in lung cancer. Method: immunoSEQ multiplex PCR; TCRdb's copy keeps in-frame clones and lacks some. The sample consists of fewer than 40,000 clones, 79% of them appearing once. Findings of the study overall: Expansion of tumor-derived TCR clones was observed in blood after radiotherapy plus ipilimumab.

V lost 0 bases to trimming and J lost 12 bases; unmatched junction nucleotides: 6. Germline V CDR1 and CDR2: MNHEY, SVGAGI. The CDR3 is 13 amino acids. Patients in the study, people with chemo-refractory metastatic non-small-cell lung cancer, received focal radiation plus ipilimumab CTLA-4 blockade. Remarks on this clone: Its antigen is undetermined.

Sequenced material: peripheral blood, taken from a patient treated with radiotherapy plus ipilimumab. The genes are TRBV6-5 and TRBJ2-7; 9 nucleotides align to TRBD1. The receptor's source is a human donor with non-small cell lung cancer that progressed on radiotherapy plus ipilimumab. The CDR3 nucleotides are TGTGCCAGCAGTTACTCGGGGACAGGGCGAGGGTACTTC. Translating gives CASSYSGTGRGYF.